A single sample gave rise to the 3 T cell receptor beta chains below, sequenced in a study of shared clonotypes between healthy human individuals. Libraries were prepared by immunoSEQ multiplex PCR; TCRdb keeps only in-frame clonotypes and omits some of them. The sample lists some 2,100,000 clones, approximately 94% seen once, with 1.5% to 2% in the top ten. Naivety among CD8 cells was defined by CD45RO negativity and positive CCR7 selection, thereby excluding terminally differentiated effector memory CD45RA+ cells. The sample consisted of naive CD8+ T cells from PBMCs. The source is a man between 18 and 35 years old in good health. Some clones in this sample may be carry-over from other donors' samples.

The rearrangement joins TRBV27 to TRBJ1-2, with 9 bases fitting TRBD1. V was clipped by 3 bases and J by 2 bases; unmatched bases: 16. Germline V gene lookup returns CDR1 MNHEY and CDR2 SMNVEV (reference sequence). The CDR3 is made up of 19 amino acids. The CDR3 bases are TGTGCCAGCAGTTTCCTCAATACCGGACAGGGGTGGGACAACTATGGCTACACCTTC. Protein product: CASSFLNTGQGWDNYGYTF.

The chain joins TRBV6-1 to TRBJ2-1, with 8 bases matching TRBD2. With 6 bases clipped from V and 9 bases from J, the junction kept 13 bases outside the gene matches. CDR3 size: 15 residues. Germline CDR1 reads MNHNS; CDR2 reads SASEGT. The CDR3 region is CASRALREGPSEQFF. The CDR3 nucleotides are TGTGCCAGCAGGGCCCTCCGGGAGGGCCCAAGTGAGCAGTTCTTC.

The chain joins TRBV5-6 to TRBJ1-1; no firm D call. The V end lost 4 bases, the J end lost 7 bases, and 8 bases lay between the germline ends. The CDR3 contains 11 residues. CDR1 is SGHDT and CDR2 is YYEEEE in the germline V gene. CDR3 sequence: CASSRTDEAFF. The CDR3 region has the DNA TGTGCCAGCAGCCGGACGGATGAAGCTTTCTTT.